These 2 T cell receptor beta chains originate from one sample sequenced in a study of T cell responses to AZD1222 COVID-19 vaccine. Clones were sequenced by immunoSEQ multiplex PCR, and TCRdb holds only the in-frame ones, with some missing. The sample shows under 170,000 clones, roughly 90% of them seen only once. Sequencing used peripheral blood, obtained 28 days after the second AZD1222 dose. The source of these receptors is an adult who received the AZD1222 COVID-19 vaccine.

A few counts support this clone. The rearrangement joins TRBV5-1 to TRBJ1-6, with D unclear. The ends were cut back, 7 bases at V and 7 bases at J, with 18 bases in the middle. The CDR3 length is 15 residues. Germline CDR1 SGHRS, CDR2 YFSETQ. The CDR3, as DNA: TGCGCCAGCCACCTGGGGTCCACGACAAATTCACCCCTCCACTTT. Amino acids: CASHLGSTTNSPLHF.

This rearrangement joins TRBV10-3 to TRBJ1-6, with a possible D match to TRBD1 (5 bases). From germline, CDR1 is ENHRY and CDR2 SYGVKD. The CDR3 runs 16 residues. Trimming removed 0 bases from V and 5 bases from J, with 11 bases in between. DNA for the CDR3: TGTGCCATCAGTGAGTCCCCAGGACAAAATAATTCACCCCTCCACTTT. Translation gives CAISESPGQNNSPLHF.